A selection of T cell receptor beta chains follows, all from one sample in a study of blood T cell repertoires in COVID-19. Sequencing was performed with immunoSEQ multiplex PCR; in TCRdb, only in-frame clones are kept and a portion is missing. Of fewer than 300,000 clones listed, around 90% are singletons. Sequenced sample: peripheral blood. The origin of the receptors is a woman aged 25 to 39 with acute or convalescent COVID-19. Each CDR3 is given with its conserved first and last residue. The order of the fields is V gene, J gene, clone size, CDR3 protein. The size entry is marked missing in some rows and otherwise reads once, few, many or a size class.

TRBV5-1	TRBJ2-6	-	CASSSTTGSGANVLTF
TRBV19	TRBJ1-2	few	CASSRANYGYTF
TRBV19	TRBJ2-7	-	CASSIGTDSYYEQYF
TRBV7-9	TRBJ2-3	-	CASSLRSTGITDTQYF
TRBV30	TRBJ2-5	once	CACLGQGPTWAQYF
TRBV19	TRBJ2-5	-	CASKGPRLLAGETQYF
TRBV6-4	TRBJ2-3	-	CASSVDYTDTQYF
TRBV7-8	TRBJ1-6	-	CASSLEGDVTNSPLHF
TRBV5-1	TRBJ2-2	-	CASSLGLAGDVELFF
TRBV19	TRBJ1-5	-	CASKDRGNQPQHF
TRBV6-5	TRBJ2-7	once	CASSYVAGVNYEQYF
TRBV27	TRBJ1-5	-	CASSRSGRGNQPQHF
TRBV19	TRBJ2-3	-	CASSMALPGLATDTQYF
TRBV5-1	TRBJ2-2	few	CASSLGQATGELFF
TRBV9	TRBJ2-7	-	CASSATRQPYEQYF
TRBV6-5	TRBJ2-4	-	CASSSHIRTGLNIQYF
TRBV5-4	TRBJ2-7	-	CASSQAVAGVAYEQYF
TRBV4-2	TRBJ2-3	-	CASSQLAGLTDTQYF